The 26 T cell receptor beta chains given below trace back to one sample, sequenced in a study of tumor-infiltrating lymphocytes in primary liver carcinoma. The roughly 17-31 mg bulk tissue piece was not sorted before simultaneous RNA and DNA extraction. A constant-region primer served to make TCR beta cDNA from around 540 ng total RNA. Researchers made the TCR beta libraries by running three nested multiplex PCR rounds with slightly modified ARM-PCR. Investigators reported that the first two PCR rounds, at around 9 cycles each, used TRBV1-TRBV30 forward primers with a C-beta reverse primer. TCRdb fed the multiplex PCR reads into MiXCR, producing one record per CDR3 protein. The top ten hold around 8.8% of the sample, which has 99,000 or so distinct CDR3 sequences, approximately 68% seen once. Sequenced input: liver tumor tissue from sampling region 5. The subset denotes: tumor region T5, tumor centre. Receptors were obtained from a woman aged 60-75 years with primary liver carcinoma and hepatitis B virus infection.

Regarding this clonotype: Mismatch with germline at one junction end may stem from a read error. The chain carries TRBV11-2 and TRBJ2-3; 7 bases are a match to TRBD2. CDR3 length equals 17 residues. Per germline, CDR1 SGHAT and CDR2 FQNNGV. The CDR3 region has the DNA TGTGCCAGCGGCTTAGAGGGACTAACGTACATGTCAGATACGCGGTATTTT. Translated: CASGLEGLTYMSDTRYF.

As concerns this clonotype: This could be a read error, since a much larger clone is one nucleotide away. CDR3 in amino acids: CAWSRLETSGVTGELFF. DNA for the CDR3: TGTGCCTGGAGTCGTCTCGAGACTAGCGGGGTCACCGGGGAGCTGTTTTTT. The V call is TRBV30, the J call TRBJ2-2, with TRBD2 identical over 11 bases. Germline CDR1 GTSNPN, CDR2 SVGIG (reference sequence). Trimming at V came to 2 bases and at J to 4 bases, leaving 9 bases not matched to a gene. There are 17 residues in the CDR3.

The chain couples TRBV11-3 to TRBJ2-7; 12 bases align to TRBD1. The germline gives CDR1 SGHNT, CDR2 YENEEA. CDR3 length: 15 amino acids. The J segment lost 12 bases and the V segment lost 6 bases, leaving 15 bases of the junction unmatched. The CDR3 DNA reads as TGTGCCAGCAGTCCCGGGACAGGGGGCAACTACGATCGGTACTTC. The encoded protein is CASSPGTGGNYDRYF.

Remarks on this clonotype: An end of the junction does not agree with germline; a read error may underlie this. The chain combines TRBV12-3 or TRBV12-4 with TRBJ2-6; either TRBD1 or TRBD2 may fit D (5 bases each). This CDR3 contains 18 residues. This chain's CDR3 is CASSLAGLGKTGANVLTF. The CDR3, as DNA: TGTGCCAGCAGTTTAGCCGGTCTCGGGAAGACTGGGGCTAACGTCCTGACTTTC.

The chain couples TRBV28 to TRBJ2-1; tentatively, D is TRBD2 (6 bases). Trimming removed 2 bases at V and 10 bases at J, with 12 bases between. This CDR3 comprises 13 residues. The germline V gene has CDR1 MDHEN and CDR2 SYDVKM. CDR3 residues: CASSLGEDREQFF. CDR3 nucleotide sequence: TGTGCCAGCAGTTTAGGGGAGGATAGGGAGCAGTTCTTC.

At least ten counts were recorded for this clonotype. V usage is TRBV5-8 and J usage is TRBJ2-4; 7 bases match TRBD2. The V gene's germline CDR1 is SGHTS and CDR2 YDEGEE. This CDR3 has 14 residues. Trimming at V came to 2 bases and at J to 8 bases, leaving 7 bases not matched to a gene. CDR3 region: CASSFLADGDIQYF. CDR3 nucleotides: TGTGCCAGCAGCTTCCTAGCGGACGGGGACATTCAGTACTTC.

CDR3 in DNA: TGCAGCGTTGAAGCTGATAGTTCCTACGAGCAGTACTTC. It specifies CSVEADSSYEQYF. The chain has TRBV29-1 and TRBJ2-7; the D is unclear. Germline CDR1 reads SQVTM; CDR2 reads ANQGSEA. V lost 1 base to trimming and J lost 1 base, with 8 bases between them. The CDR3 sequence is 13 residues long.

With regard to this clonotype: A much bigger clone sits one base away, suggesting this may be a read error. The final CDR3 position lacks the conserved phenylalanine or tryptophan, pointing to a likely read error. The chain employs TRBV7-3 and TRBJ2-4, with D tentatively TRBD1 (5 bases). CDR1 is SGHTA, CDR2 FQGTGA, per germline. V shed 1 base and J shed 10 bases, with 11 bases lying between them. The CDR3 is made up of 13 amino acids. This CDR3 is CASSLNGQGIQYL. CDR3 nucleotide sequence: TGTGCCAGCAGCTTAAATGGACAAGGGATTCAGTACCTC.

The genes are TRBV6-5 and TRBJ2-6, with 9 bases lining up with TRBD2. This CDR3 has 24 amino acids. J gave up 0 bases and V 6 bases, and 27 bases lay outside the gene matches. Germline CDR1 MNHEY, CDR2 SVGAGI. CDR3 residues: CASSPHPLAGYLPPSISGANVLTF. As DNA, the CDR3 is TGTGCCAGCAGCCCCCACCCCCTAGCGGGATACCTTCCCCCTTCTATCTCTGGGGCCAACGTCCTGACTTTC.

Regarding this clonotype: The CDR3 does not close with the conserved phenylalanine or tryptophan, likely indicating a read error. The chain couples TRBV11-2 to TRBJ2-5; TRBD2 matches 7 bases. Looked up from germline, CDR1 is SGHAT and CDR2 is FQNNGV. This CDR3 spans 14 amino acids. V lost 4 bases to trimming and J lost 7 bases; unmatched junction nucleotides: 9. CDR3 sequence reads: CASSWRRGEGTQYL. The CDR3 region has the DNA TGTGCCAGCAGCTGGAGACGGGGGGAAGGGACCCAGTACCTC.

This clonotype is medium-sized within its sample. This chain joins TRBV11-3 and TRBJ2-2; D is uncertain. Trimming shortened V by 3 bases and J by 6 bases, and 11 bases separated the two germline ends. Germline CDR1 reads SGHNT; CDR2 reads YENEEA. The CDR3 extends over 14 amino acids. The DNA of the CDR3 is TGTGCCAGCAGCTTGGCTAGAAGGGCCGGGGAGCTGTTTTTT. This sequence encodes CASSLARRAGELFF.

V usage is TRBV28 and J usage is TRBJ2-1; 8 bases fit TRBD2. Per germline, CDR1 MDHEN and CDR2 SYDVKM. The CDR3 is 15 residues long. J gave up 7 bases and V 2 bases, and 7 bases lay outside the gene matches. For the CDR3, the DNA is TGTGCCAGCAGTTTACCCGCGGGAGGAAAAAATGAGCAGTTCTTC. Translating gives CASSLPAGGKNEQFF.

To note about this clonotype: A read error may be the cause here, since a much bigger clone is one base away. The chain couples TRBV4-1 to TRBJ2-3, with 12 bases matching TRBD2. CDR3 length: 22 residues. The germline gives CDR1 MGHRA, CDR2 YSYEKL. DNA of the CDR3: TGCGCCACCAGCCCTAGCGGGAGGGCCCTCATTCCCCAGCGTGCTAGCACAGCTACGCAGTATTTT. It translates to CATSPSGRALIPQRASTATQYF.

Turning to this clonotype: Since a much larger clone is just one base distant, this may be a read error. The chain couples TRBV29-1 to TRBJ2-1; 7 bases are shared with TRBD2. The junction had 8 bases not matched to a gene; V was cut back by 2 bases and J by 4 bases. Germline CDR1 SQVTM, CDR2 ANQGSEA. The CDR3 has 15 residues. CDR3 residues: CSVEFLASGYNEQFF. The DNA of the CDR3 is TGCAGCGTTGAATTCTTGGCTAGCGGATACAATGAGCAGTTCTTC.

Concerning this clonotype: Germline is not matched at one junction end, which may reflect a read error. The chain is built from TRBV13 and TRBJ1-1; 10 nucleotides line up with TRBD1. Germline lookup yields CDR1 PRHDT and CDR2 FYEKMQ (reference sequence). The CDR3 consists of 16 residues. CDR3 sequence (DNA): TGTACCAGCAGCTCAACATGGACAGGGGGAGGCACTGAAGCTTTCTTT. Translation gives CTSSSTWTGGGTEAFF.

Note on this clonotype: A read error may be the cause here, since a much bigger clone is one base away. This chain links TRBV10-3 with TRBJ2-5, with 11 bases fitting TRBD2. From germline, CDR1 is ENHRY and CDR2 SYGVKD. The CDR3 totals 16 residues. The CDR3 spells CDISLAGGVVRETQYF. The CDR3 DNA reads as TGTGACATCAGCCTAGCGGGAGGAGTGGTTCGGGAGACCCAGTACTTC.

Notes on this clonotype: The junction does not match germline at one end; this may be a read error. The chain recombines TRBV28 with TRBJ1-3; D is unclear. The CDR3 is 13 residues long. Germline V gene data show CDR1 as MDHEN and CDR2 as SYDVKM. The CDR3 protein is CACSPNSGNTIYF. The CDR3 nucleotides read TGTGCCTGCAGTCCCAACTCTGGAAACACCATATATTTT.

This chain joins TRBV7-9 and TRBJ2-7; no clear D gene. The CDR3 is made up of 11 amino acids. Deletions cut 6 bases from V and 7 bases from J, with 10 bases between. Germline CDR1 reads SEHNR; CDR2 reads FQNEAQ (reference sequence). The CDR3 here is CASRSIHEQYF. The DNA of the CDR3 is TGTGCCAGCAGGTCCATCCATGAGCAGTACTTC. Combining the CDR3 with reference TRBV7-9 and TRBJ2-7 gives the whole variable domain DTGVSQNPRHKITKRGQNVTFRCDPISEHNRLYWYRQTLGQGPEFLTYFQNEAQLEKSRLLSDRFSAERPKGSFSTLEIQRTEQGDSAMYLCASRSIHEQYFGPGTRLTVT.

Notes on this clonotype: The junction departs from germline at one end; a sequencing error may be responsible. The V call is TRBV28, the J call TRBJ1-2; no reliable D call. The germline gives CDR1 MDHEN, CDR2 SYDVKM. The CDR3 contains 12 residues. The CDR3 protein is CANSPLGSRQVF. The CDR3 region has the DNA TGTGCCAACAGTCCTCTTGGGAGCCGCCAGGTCTTC.

As regards this clonotype: Since no conserved phenylalanine or tryptophan closes the CDR3, a read error is the likely cause. The rearrangement links TRBV6-1 to TRBJ2-1, with TRBD2 as a possible D gene (6 bases). The CDR3 is made up of 14 amino acids. Looked up from germline, CDR1 is MNHNS and CDR2 is SASEGT. The CDR3 reads CATRAGDSCNEQFC. The DNA of the CDR3 is TGTGCCACCAGAGCTGGGGACTCCTGCAATGAGCAGTTCTGC.

Remarks on this clonotype: With a much larger clone just one base away, this may be a read error. This rearrangement joins TRBV7-8 to TRBJ2-7; D is ambiguous. The germline V gene encodes CDR1 SGHVS and CDR2 FQNEAQ. This CDR3 comprises 15 residues. This CDR3 is CASSLAGMGAYVQYF. DNA of the CDR3: TGTGCCAGCAGCTTAGCCGGAATGGGCGCCTACGTGCAGTACTTC. Filled out from reference TRBV7-8 and TRBJ2-7, the complete variable domain reads GAGVSQSPRYKVAKRGQDVALRCDPISGHVSLFWYQQALGQGPEFLTYFQNEAQLDKSGLPSDRFFAERPEGSVSTLKIQRTQQEDSAVYLCASSLAGMGAYVQYFGPGTRLTVT.

This clonotype was recorded once. The V and J genes are TRBV11-2 and TRBJ2-2, with a tentative D call TRBD2 (5 bases). Germline CDR1 reads SGHAT; CDR2 reads FQNNGV. This CDR3 has 15 amino acids. CDR3 region: CASRPPQGLTGELFF. CDR3 coding DNA: TGTGCAAGCCGCCCTCCGCAAGGACTGACCGGGGAGCTGTTTTTT.

The chain uses TRBV7-9 and TRBJ2-1, with D possibly being TRBD2 (6 bases). Germline values: CDR1 SEHNR, CDR2 FQNEAQ (reference sequence). V was cut by 4 bases and J by 8 bases, with 15 bases left in between. The CDR3 has 14 residues. The CDR3: CASSSGLPPDEQFF. CDR3 nucleotide sequence: TGTGCCAGCAGCTCGGGACTCCCGCCCGATGAGCAGTTCTTC.

The sample holds one count of this clonotype. The junction departs from germline at one end; a sequencing error may be responsible. The chain couples TRBV7-8 to TRBJ2-1; TRBD2 agrees at 7 bases. Looked up from germline, CDR1 is SGHVS and CDR2 is FQNEAQ. This CDR3 has 16 residues. Written as DNA, the CDR3 is TGTGCCAGCAGCTCCAGCGCTAGAGGGAGGGTGAATGAACAGTTCTTC. Translation: CASSSSARGRVNEQFF.

This clonotype was observed a few times. The rearrangement links TRBV7-9 to TRBJ1-4; D remains ambiguous. The CDR3 runs 11 residues. Germline V CDR1 and CDR2: SEHNR, FQNEAQ (reference sequence). Trimming took off 2 bases at V and 7 bases at J, with 2 bases between the two ends. The CDR3 reads CASSLSEKLFF. Here the CDR3 DNA reads TGTGCCAGCAGCTTAAGTGAAAAACTGTTTTTT.

This clonotype showed up many times. With a much larger clone just one base away, this may be a read error. The CDR3 end shows no conserved phenylalanine or tryptophan, and so a read error is likely. The rearrangement joins TRBV6-1 to TRBJ2-1; the match to TRBD2 covers 9 bases. The CDR3 spans 16 residues. The germline CDR1 and CDR2 sequences are MNHNS and SASEGT. The junction had 3 bases not matched to a gene; V was cut back by 3 bases and J by 0 bases. CDR3 bases: TGTGCCAGCAGTGACCCTAGCGGGACCTCCTACAATGAGCAGTTCCTC. As protein: CASSDPSGTSYNEQFL.